Shown below are 15 T cell receptor beta chains from a single sample sequenced in a study of CD4 T cells in relation to SARS-CoV-2 and coronaviruses. TCRdb's table, derived via immunoSEQ multiplex PCR, lists solely in-frame clones and lacks some. The table records some 64,000 clones, 85% to 95% of them present only once. Before the COVID-19 pandemic, during about 2011-2019, CD4+ T cells were taken from unexposed donors. Sequenced material: naive CD4+ T cells from PBMCs. Subset indicated: naive CD4+ T cells isolated by negative enrichment. The receptors shown here come from a human donor in good health.

The chain couples TRBV5-8 to TRBJ2-1; 8 bases align to TRBD2. CDR1 is SGHTS and CDR2 is YDEGEE in the germline V gene. This CDR3 comprises 14 residues. V shed 3 bases and J 6 bases; nucleotides not matched to a gene: 5. The DNA for the CDR3 is TGTGCCAGCAGCTCCGGGACTAGAGGCAATGAGCAGTTCTTC. Protein product: CASSSGTRGNEQFF.

The genes are TRBV7-9 and TRBJ1-4; tentative D call: TRBD1 (6 bases). The germline V and J ends were trimmed by 4 bases and 3 bases, with 12 bases remaining between them. The CDR3 consists of 15 residues. Looked up from germline, CDR1 is SEHNR and CDR2 is FQNEAQ (reference sequence). The CDR3 nucleotides are TGTGCCAGCAGCTACCCGGGGGCGGCTAATGAAAAACTGTTTTTT. This sequence encodes CASSYPGAANEKLFF.

The chain links TRBV5-1 to TRBJ2-1, with 7 nucleotides matching TRBD2. Looked up from germline, CDR1 is SGHRS and CDR2 is YFSETQ. CDR3 length: 21 amino acids. The V and J ends lost 0 bases and 0 bases, in that order; junction bases with no gene match: 18. CDR3 loop: CASSLGAHSGRTSYSYNEQFF. The CDR3 region has the DNA TGCGCCAGCAGCTTGGGAGCGCACTCCGGGAGGACCTCATACTCCTACAATGAGCAGTTCTTC.

This clone was detected once. This sequence joins TRBV20-1 and TRBJ1-1, with no clear D. V was clipped by 5 bases and J by 7 bases, with 8 bases between them. Germline CDR1 and CDR2: DFQATT and SNEGSKA (reference sequence). CDR3 size: 10 residues. The chain's CDR3 is CSAGRLEAFF. The CDR3 DNA sequence: TGCAGTGCTGGTCGACTTGAAGCTTTCTTT.

The chain joins TRBV12-3 or TRBV12-4 to TRBJ1-3; possible D gene TRBD1, 6 bases. The CDR3 runs to 13 residues. V was clipped by 5 bases and J by 1 base, with 6 bases between them. The CDR3 DNA reads as TGTGCCAGCAGTACAGGGTCTGGAAACACCATATATTTT. Protein: CASSTGSGNTIYF.

The chain is built from TRBV4-2 and TRBJ1-1, with D perhaps matching TRBD1 (6 bases). Deletions cut 3 bases from V and 0 bases from J, with 17 bases between. Germline V gene lookup returns CDR1 LGHNA and CDR2 YNFKEQ. This CDR3 is 17 amino acids long. The CDR3 is CASSQWGAGSLNTEAFF. The CDR3 region has the DNA TGTGCCAGCAGCCAGTGGGGGGCGGGATCTTTGAACACTGAAGCTTTCTTT.

The chain combines TRBV5-1 with TRBJ2-1; D is unclear. Germline values: CDR1 SGHRS, CDR2 YFSETQ. The CDR3 runs to 15 residues. Trimming stripped 3 bases from V and 0 bases from J, with 10 bases between. The CDR3 nucleotides read TGCGCCAGCAGCTATCTGGGTGGCTCCTACAATGAGCAGTTCTTC. Translated: CASSYLGGSYNEQFF.

A single count supports this clone. This chain connects TRBV12-3 or TRBV12-4 to TRBJ1-2, with D possibly matching TRBD1 (5 bases). V lost 4 bases, J lost 6 bases, and 12 bases lay in between. The CDR3 covers 13 residues. The CDR3 here is CASSSRRENGYTF. The DNA for the CDR3 is TGTGCCAGCAGTTCTCGCAGGGAGAATGGCTACACCTTC.

This rearrangement joins TRBV28 to TRBJ2-7; TRBD2 agrees at 15 bases. The CDR3 sequence is 17 residues long. Germline V gives CDR1 MDHEN, CDR2 SYDVKM. The trim removed 5 bases at V and 4 bases at J, leaving 9 bases unmatched. The CDR3 DNA sequence: TGTGCCAGCAGTCCCCGGACTAGCGGGAGGGCCAGGTACGAGCAGTACTTC. Residues: CASSPRTSGRARYEQYF.

This sequence joins TRBV28 and TRBJ2-7; D possibly corresponds to TRBD1 (6 bases). Germline lookup yields CDR1 MDHEN and CDR2 SYDVKM. V gave up 4 bases and J gave up 3 bases, with 10 bases separating them. This CDR3 contains 13 residues. The CDR3 loop reads CASSSGGFYEQYF. For the CDR3, the DNA is TGTGCCAGCAGTTCTGGGGGCTTCTACGAGCAGTACTTC.

This chain joins TRBV15 and TRBJ2-7; TRBD1 or TRBD2 may be the D gene (5 bases each). The CDR3 sequence is 15 residues long. From germline, CDR1 is LNHNV and CDR2 YYDKDF (reference sequence). V lost 5 bases to trimming and J lost 1 base, with 15 bases between them. This CDR3 is CATSELRDQSYEQYF. DNA for the CDR3: TGTGCCACCAGCGAGCTCCGGGACCAATCCTACGAGCAGTACTTC.

The chain links TRBV5-4 to TRBJ2-1; 10 bases align to TRBD2. This CDR3 comprises 16 residues. After removal of 4 bases from V and 5 bases from J, the junction contained 9 bases not matched to a gene. CDR1 SGHNT and CDR2 YYREEE come from the germline V gene (reference sequence). CDR3 bases: TGTGCCAGCAGCCCACAACTAGCGGGGATTGACAATGAGCAGTTCTTC. Its protein is CASSPQLAGIDNEQFF.

This sequence joins TRBV12-3 or TRBV12-4 and TRBJ2-5; D is unclear. Trimming cost V 6 bases and J 9 bases, with 14 bases left between them. CDR3 length equals 12 residues. The chain's CDR3 is CASSSRVSPQYF. The CDR3 DNA reads as TGTGCCAGCAGCTCAAGGGTCTCTCCCCAGTACTTC.

This clone was detected only once. The rearrangement links TRBV14 to TRBJ1-6, with unresolved D. V was trimmed by 4 bases and J by 9 bases, leaving 10 bases between them. The CDR3 is 13 amino acids. Germline V CDR1 and CDR2: SGHDN, FVKESK. CDR3 sequence: CASSPVLSSPLHF. The CDR3 bases are TGTGCCAGCAGCCCTGTATTGAGTTCACCCCTCCACTTT.

This chain joins TRBV2 and TRBJ1-4; D is perhaps TRBD1 (6 bases). There are 15 residues in the CDR3. Trimming shortened V by 6 bases and J by 0 bases, and 11 bases separated the two germline ends. Looked up from germline, CDR1 is SNHLY and CDR2 is FYNNEI. The CDR3 DNA reads as TGTGCCAGCAGGTGGACAGCTGCAACTAATGAAAAACTGTTTTTT. It translates to CASRWTAATNEKLFF.